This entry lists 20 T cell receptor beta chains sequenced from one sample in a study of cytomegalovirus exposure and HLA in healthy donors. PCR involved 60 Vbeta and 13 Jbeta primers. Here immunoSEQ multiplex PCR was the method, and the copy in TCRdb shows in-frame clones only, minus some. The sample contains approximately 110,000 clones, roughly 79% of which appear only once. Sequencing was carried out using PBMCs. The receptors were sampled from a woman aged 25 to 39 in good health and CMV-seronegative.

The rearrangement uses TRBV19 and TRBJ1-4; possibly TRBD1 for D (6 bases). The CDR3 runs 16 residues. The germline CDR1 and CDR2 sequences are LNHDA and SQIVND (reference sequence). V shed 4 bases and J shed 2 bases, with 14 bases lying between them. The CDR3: CASSTVGAETNEKLFF. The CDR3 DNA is TGTGCCAGTAGTACCGTGGGGGCAGAGACTAATGAAAAACTGTTTTTT. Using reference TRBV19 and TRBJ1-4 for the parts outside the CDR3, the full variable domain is DGGITQSPKYLFRKEGQNVTLSCEQNLNHDAMYWYRQDPGQGLRLIYYSQIVNDFQKGDIAEGYSVSREKKESFPLTVTSAQKNPTAFYLCASSTVGAETNEKLFFGSGTQLSVL.

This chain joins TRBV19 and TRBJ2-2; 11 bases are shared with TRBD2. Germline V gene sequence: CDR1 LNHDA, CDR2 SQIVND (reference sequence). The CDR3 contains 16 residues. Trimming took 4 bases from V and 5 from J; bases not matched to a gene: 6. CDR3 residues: CASSTLSGRGTGELFF. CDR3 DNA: TGTGCCAGTAGTACCCTTAGCGGGAGGGGAACCGGGGAGCTGTTTTTT. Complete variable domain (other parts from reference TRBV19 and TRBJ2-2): DGGITQSPKYLFRKEGQNVTLSCEQNLNHDAMYWYRQDPGQGLRLIYYSQIVNDFQKGDIAEGYSVSREKKESFPLTVTSAQKNPTAFYLCASSTLSGRGTGELFFGEGSRLTVL.

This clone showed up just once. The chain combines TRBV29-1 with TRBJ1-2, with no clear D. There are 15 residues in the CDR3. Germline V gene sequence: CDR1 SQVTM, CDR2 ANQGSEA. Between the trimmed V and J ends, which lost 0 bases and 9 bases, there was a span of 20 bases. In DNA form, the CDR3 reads TGCAGCGTTGAAGAAGCGGCGCAGCCCCGTTTAAGCTACACCTTC. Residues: CSVEEAAQPRLSYTF.

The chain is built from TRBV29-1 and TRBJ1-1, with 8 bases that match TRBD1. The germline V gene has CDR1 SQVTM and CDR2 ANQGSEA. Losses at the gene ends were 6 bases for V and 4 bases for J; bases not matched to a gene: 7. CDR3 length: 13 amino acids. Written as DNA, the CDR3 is TGCAGCGTCCCCGGGACAGGCATCACTGAAGCTTTCTTT. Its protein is CSVPGTGITEAFF. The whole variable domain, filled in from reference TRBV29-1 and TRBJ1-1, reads SAVISQKPSRDICQRGTSLTIQCQVDSQVTMMFWYRQQPGQSLTLIATANQGSEATYESGFVIDKFPISRPNLTFSTLTVSNMSPEDSSIYLCSVPGTGITEAFFGQGTRLTVV.

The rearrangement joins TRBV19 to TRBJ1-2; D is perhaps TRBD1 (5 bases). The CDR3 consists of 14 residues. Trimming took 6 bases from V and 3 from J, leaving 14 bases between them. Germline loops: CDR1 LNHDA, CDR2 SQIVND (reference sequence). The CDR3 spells CASRHLGRDYGYTF. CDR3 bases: TGTGCCAGTAGGCATTTAGGCAGGGACTATGGCTACACCTTC.

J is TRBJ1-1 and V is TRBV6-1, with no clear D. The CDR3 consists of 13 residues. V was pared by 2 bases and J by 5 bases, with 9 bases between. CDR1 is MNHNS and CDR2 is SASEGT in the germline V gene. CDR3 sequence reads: CASSEWEGTEAFF. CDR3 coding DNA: TGTGCCAGCAGTGAATGGGAGGGAACTGAAGCTTTCTTT.

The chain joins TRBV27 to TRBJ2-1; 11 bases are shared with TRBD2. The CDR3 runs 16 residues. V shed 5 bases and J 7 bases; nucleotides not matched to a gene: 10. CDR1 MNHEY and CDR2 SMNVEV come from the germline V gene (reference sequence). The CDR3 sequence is CASSPLGLAGENEQFF. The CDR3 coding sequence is TGTGCCAGCAGTCCCCTCGGACTAGCGGGCGAAAATGAGCAGTTCTTC.

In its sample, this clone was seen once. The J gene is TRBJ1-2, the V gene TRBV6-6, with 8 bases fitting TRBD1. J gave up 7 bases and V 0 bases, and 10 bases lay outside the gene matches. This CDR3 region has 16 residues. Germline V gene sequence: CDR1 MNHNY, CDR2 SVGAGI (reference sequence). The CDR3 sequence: CASSYSGLQGAPGYTF. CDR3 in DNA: TGTGCCAGCAGTTACTCTGGTCTTCAGGGGGCGCCTGGCTACACCTTC.

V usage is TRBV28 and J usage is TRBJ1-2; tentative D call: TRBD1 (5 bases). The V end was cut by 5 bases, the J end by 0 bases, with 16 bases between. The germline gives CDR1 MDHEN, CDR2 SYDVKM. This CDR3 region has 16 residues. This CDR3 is CASSGGEANSNYGYTF. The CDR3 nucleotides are TGTGCCAGCAGTGGGGGGGAGGCAAACTCTAACTATGGCTACACCTTC.

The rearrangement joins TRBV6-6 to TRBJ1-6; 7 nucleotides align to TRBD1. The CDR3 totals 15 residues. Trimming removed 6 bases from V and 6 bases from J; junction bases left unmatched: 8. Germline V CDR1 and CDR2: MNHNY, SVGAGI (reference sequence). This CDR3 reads CASSTPGQSNSPLHF. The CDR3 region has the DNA TGTGCCAGCAGCACACCGGGACAGAGTAATTCACCCCTCCACTTT.

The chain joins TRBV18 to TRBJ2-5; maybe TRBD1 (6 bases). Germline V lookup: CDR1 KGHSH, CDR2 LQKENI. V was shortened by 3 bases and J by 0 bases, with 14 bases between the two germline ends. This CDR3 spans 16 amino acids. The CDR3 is CASSPVGAKYQETQYF. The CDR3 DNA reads TGTGCCAGCTCACCCGTGGGGGCAAAATACCAAGAGACCCAGTACTTC.

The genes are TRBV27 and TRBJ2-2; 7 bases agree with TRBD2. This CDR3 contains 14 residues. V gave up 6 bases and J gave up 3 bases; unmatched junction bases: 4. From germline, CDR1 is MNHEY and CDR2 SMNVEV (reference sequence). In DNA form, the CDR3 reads TGTGCCAGCAGAGAGCGGGGCTACACCGGGGAGCTGTTTTTT. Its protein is CASRERGYTGELFF.

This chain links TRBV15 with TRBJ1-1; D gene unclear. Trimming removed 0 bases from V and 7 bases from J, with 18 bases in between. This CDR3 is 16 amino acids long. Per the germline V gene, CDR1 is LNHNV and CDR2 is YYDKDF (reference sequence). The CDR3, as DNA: TGTGCCACCAGCAGAGATCCGGATATGCGGGTCGGTGAAGCTTTCTTT. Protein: CATSRDPDMRVGEAFF. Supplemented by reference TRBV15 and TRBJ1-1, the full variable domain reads DAMVIQNPRYQVTQFGKPVTLSCSQTLNHNVMYWYQQKSSQAPKLLFHYYDKDFNNEADTPDNFQSRRPNTSFCFLDIRSPGLGDTAMYLCATSRDPDMRVGEAFFGQGTRLTVV.

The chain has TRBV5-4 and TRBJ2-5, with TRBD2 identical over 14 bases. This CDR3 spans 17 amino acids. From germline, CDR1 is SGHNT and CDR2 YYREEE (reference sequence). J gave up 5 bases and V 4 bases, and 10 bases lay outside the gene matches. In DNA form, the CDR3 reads TGTGCCAGCAGCCCCTCTATCAGACTAGCGGGAGGGGAGACCCAGTACTTC. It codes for CASSPSIRLAGGETQYF.

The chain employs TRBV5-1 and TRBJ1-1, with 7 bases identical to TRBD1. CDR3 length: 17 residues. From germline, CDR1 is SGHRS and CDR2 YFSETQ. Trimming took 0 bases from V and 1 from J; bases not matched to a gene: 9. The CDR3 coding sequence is TGCGCCAGCAGCTTGGAGGGGGTAGGGGGCAAGAACACTGAAGCTTTCTTT. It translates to CASSLEGVGGKNTEAFF.

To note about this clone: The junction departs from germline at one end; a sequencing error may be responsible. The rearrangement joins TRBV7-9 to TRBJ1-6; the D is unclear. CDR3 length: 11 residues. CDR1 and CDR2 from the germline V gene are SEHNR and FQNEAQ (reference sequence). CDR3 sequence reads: CSSSFSGHLHF. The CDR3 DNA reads TGTTCCAGCAGCTTCAGCGGGCACCTCCACTTT.

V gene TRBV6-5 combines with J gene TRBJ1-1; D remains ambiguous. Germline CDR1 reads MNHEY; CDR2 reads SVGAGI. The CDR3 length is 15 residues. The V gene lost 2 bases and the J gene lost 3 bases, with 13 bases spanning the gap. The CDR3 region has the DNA TGTGCCAGCAGTTACGCCAGCGGGGTAGACACTGAAGCTTTCTTT. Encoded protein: CASSYASGVDTEAFF.

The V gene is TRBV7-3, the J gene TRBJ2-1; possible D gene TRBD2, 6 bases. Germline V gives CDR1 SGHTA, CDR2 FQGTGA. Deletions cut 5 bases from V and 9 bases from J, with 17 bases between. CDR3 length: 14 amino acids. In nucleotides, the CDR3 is TGTGCCAGCAGCCAAGGGACTTTAAGTAGTGAGCAGTTCTTC. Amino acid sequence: CASSQGTLSSEQFF.

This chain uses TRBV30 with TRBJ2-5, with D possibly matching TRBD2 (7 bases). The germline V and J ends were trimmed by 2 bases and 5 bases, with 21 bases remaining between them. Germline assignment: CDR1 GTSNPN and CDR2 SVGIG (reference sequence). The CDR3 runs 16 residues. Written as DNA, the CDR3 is TGTGCCTGGAGTTTTGGGCCAGGGGAGGGGATTGAGACCCAGTACTTC. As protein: CAWSFGPGEGIETQYF.

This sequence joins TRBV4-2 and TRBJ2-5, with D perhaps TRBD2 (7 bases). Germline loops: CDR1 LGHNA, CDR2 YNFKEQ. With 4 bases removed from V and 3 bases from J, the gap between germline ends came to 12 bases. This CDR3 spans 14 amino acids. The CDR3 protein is CASSPGRGEETQYF. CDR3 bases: TGTGCCAGCAGCCCAGGGAGGGGGGAAGAGACCCAGTACTTC.